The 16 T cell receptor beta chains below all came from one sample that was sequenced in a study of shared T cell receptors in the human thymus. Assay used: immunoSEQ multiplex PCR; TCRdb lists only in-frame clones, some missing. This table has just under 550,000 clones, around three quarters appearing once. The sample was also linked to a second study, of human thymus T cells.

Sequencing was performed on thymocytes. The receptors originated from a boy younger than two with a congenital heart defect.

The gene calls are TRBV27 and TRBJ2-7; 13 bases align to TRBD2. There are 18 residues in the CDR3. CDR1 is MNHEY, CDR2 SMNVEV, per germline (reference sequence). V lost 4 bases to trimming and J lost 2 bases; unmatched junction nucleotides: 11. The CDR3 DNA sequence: TGTGCCAGCAGTTCAACAGGACTAGCGGGAGCGGTACCCTACGAGCAGTACTTC. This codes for CASSSTGLAGAVPYEQYF.

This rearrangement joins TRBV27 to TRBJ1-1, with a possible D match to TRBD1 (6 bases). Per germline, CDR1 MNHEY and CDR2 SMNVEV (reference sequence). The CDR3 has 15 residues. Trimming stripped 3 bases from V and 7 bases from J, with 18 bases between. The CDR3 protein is CASSFLRRPGDEAFF. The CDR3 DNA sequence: TGTGCCAGCAGTTTCTTAAGACGGCCAGGGGATGAAGCTTTCTTT.

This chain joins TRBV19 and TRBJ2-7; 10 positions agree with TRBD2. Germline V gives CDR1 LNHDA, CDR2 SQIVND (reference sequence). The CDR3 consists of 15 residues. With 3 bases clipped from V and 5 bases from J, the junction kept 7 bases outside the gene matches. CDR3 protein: CASSMRTSGADEQYF. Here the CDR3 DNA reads TGTGCCAGTAGTATGCGGACTAGCGGCGCGGACGAGCAGTACTTC.

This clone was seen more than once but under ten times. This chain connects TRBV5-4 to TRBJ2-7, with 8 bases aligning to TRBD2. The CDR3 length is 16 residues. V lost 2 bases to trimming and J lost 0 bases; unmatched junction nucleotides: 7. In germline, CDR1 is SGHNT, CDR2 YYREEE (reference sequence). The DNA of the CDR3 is TGTGCCAGCAGCTTCGGTAAGCGGGGGCCCTCCTACGAGCAGTACTTC. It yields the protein CASSFGKRGPSYEQYF.

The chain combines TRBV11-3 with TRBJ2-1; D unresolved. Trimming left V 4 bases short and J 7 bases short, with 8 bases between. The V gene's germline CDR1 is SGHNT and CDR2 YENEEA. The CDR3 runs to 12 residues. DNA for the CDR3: TGTGCCAGCAGCTCAGTACTAAATGAGCAGTTCTTC. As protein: CASSSVLNEQFF. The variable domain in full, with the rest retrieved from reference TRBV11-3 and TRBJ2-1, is EAGVVQSPRYKIIEKKQPVAFWCNPISGHNTLYWYLQNLGQGPELLIRYENEEAVDDSQLPKDRFSAERLKGVDSTLKIQPAELGDSAVYLCASSSVLNEQFFGPGTRLTVL.

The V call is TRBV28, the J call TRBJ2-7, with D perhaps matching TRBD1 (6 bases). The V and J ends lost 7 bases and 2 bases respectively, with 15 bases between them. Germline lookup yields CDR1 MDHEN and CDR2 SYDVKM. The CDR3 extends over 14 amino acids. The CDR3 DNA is TGTGCCAGCATCTGCTCAGGGGAGCCCTACGAGCAGTACTTC. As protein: CASICSGEPYEQYF.

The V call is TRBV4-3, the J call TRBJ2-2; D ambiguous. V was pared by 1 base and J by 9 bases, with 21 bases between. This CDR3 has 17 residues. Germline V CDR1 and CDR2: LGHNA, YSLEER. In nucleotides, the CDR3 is TGCGCCAGCAGCCAAGGAAACCGGGTCCCCAGATTCAGGGAGCTGTTTTTT. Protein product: CASSQGNRVPRFRELFF.

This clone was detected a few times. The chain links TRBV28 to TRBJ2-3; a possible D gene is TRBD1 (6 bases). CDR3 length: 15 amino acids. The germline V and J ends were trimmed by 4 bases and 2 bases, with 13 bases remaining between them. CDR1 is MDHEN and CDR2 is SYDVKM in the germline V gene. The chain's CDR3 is CASSSLSGDTDTQYF. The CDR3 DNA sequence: TGTGCCAGCAGTTCCCTCTCAGGGGACACAGATACGCAGTATTTT.

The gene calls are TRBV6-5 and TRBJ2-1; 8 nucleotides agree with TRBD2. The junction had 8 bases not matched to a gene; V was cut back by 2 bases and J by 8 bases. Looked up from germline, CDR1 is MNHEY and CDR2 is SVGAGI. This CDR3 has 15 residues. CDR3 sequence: CASSYGTGGPYEQFF. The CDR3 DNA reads TGTGCCAGCAGTTACGGGACGGGAGGGCCATATGAGCAGTTCTTC.

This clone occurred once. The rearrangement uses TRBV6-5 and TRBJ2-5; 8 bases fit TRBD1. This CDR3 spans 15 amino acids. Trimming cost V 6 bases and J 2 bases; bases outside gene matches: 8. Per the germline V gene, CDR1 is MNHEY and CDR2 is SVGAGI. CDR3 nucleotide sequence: TGTGCCAGCAGCTTGAAGGACAGGGAACAAGAGACCCAGTACTTC. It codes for CASSLKDREQETQYF.

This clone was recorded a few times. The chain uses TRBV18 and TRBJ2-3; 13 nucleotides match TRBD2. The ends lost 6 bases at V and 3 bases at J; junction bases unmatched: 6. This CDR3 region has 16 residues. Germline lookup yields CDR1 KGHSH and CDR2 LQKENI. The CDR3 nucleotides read TGTGCCAGCTCCCAAGGACTAGCGGGAGTTACAGATACGCAGTATTTT. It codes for CASSQGLAGVTDTQYF.

In DNA, the CDR3 is TGCAGCATCCTTCAGGGCTGGCACGAGCAGTACTTC. Amino acids: CSILQGWHEQYF. V and J are TRBV29-1 and TRBJ2-7; D perhaps matches TRBD1 (5 bases). V lost 8 bases and J lost 5, with 16 bases in between. CDR1 is SQVTM, CDR2 ANQGSEA, per germline. This CDR3 has 12 amino acids.

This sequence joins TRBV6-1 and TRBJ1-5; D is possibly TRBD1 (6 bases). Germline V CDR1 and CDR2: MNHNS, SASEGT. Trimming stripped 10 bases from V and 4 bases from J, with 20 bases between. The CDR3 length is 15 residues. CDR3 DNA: TGTGCCACCTATGCACAGGGATTTGAGAATCAGCCCCAGCATTTT. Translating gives CATYAQGFENQPQHF.

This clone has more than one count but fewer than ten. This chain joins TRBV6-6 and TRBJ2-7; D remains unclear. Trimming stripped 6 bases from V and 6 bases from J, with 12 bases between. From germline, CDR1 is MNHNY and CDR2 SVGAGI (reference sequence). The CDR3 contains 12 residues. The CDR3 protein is CASSPFGPEQYF. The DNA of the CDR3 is TGTGCCAGCAGCCCTTTCGGTCCCGAGCAGTACTTC.

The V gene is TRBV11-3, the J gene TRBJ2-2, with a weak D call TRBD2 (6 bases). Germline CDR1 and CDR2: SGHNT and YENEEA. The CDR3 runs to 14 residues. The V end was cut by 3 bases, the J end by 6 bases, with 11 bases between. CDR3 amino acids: CASSFRGKPGELFF. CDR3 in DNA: TGTGCCAGCAGCTTTCGGGGGAAGCCCGGGGAGCTGTTTTTT.

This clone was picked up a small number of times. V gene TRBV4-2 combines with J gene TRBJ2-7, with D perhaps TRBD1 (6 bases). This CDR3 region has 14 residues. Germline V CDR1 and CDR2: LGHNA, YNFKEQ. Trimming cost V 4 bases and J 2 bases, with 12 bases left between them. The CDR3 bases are TGTGCCAGCAGCCGGGGGCGATTAACCTACGAGCAGTACTTC. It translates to CASSRGRLTYEQYF.